The clone carrying this TCR beta chain occurred once. These data come from a study of blood T cell repertoires in COVID-19. Across the study: Researchers got acute and convalescent COVID-19 samples from the United States, Italy and Spain. T cells, B-cell-depleted T cells, or PBMCs provided the cDNA or gDNA that served as material.

Original analysis: Using reference gene primer amplification, nucleated cell counts were estimated. Assay: immunoSEQ multiplex PCR; the TCRdb copy retains only in-frame clones and omits some. The DNA was the basis for D and trimming; V, J and clone size are from that table. The sample lists 59,000 or so clones, less than 85% occurring once. The sequence came from a woman aged 45-59 years with active or convalescent COVID-19. Sequenced material: peripheral blood.

The CDR3 protein is CASSVDINTGELFF. In nucleotides, the CDR3 is TGCGCCAGCAGTGTGGACATTAACACCGGGGAGCTGTTTTTT. The gene calls are TRBV10-1 and TRBJ2-2; tentatively, D is TRBD1 (5 bases). V shed 4 bases and J shed 2 bases, with 8 bases lying between them. The CDR3 has 14 residues. Looked up from germline, CDR1 is WNHNN and CDR2 is SYGVQD (reference sequence).